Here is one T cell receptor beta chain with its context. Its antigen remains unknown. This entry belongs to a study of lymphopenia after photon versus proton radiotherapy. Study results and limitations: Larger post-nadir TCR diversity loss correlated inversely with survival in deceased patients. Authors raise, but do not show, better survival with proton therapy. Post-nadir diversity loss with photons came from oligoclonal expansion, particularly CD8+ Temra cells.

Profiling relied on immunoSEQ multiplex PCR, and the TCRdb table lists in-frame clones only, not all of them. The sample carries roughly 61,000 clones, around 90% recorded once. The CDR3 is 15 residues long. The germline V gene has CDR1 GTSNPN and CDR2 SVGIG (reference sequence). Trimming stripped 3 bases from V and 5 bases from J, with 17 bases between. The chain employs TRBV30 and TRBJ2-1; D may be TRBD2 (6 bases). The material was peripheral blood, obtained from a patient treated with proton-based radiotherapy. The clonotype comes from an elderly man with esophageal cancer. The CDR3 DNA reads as TGTGCCTGGAGCGGACAAGGCGGGACTGACAATGAGCAGTTCTTC. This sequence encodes CAWSGQGGTDNEQFF.